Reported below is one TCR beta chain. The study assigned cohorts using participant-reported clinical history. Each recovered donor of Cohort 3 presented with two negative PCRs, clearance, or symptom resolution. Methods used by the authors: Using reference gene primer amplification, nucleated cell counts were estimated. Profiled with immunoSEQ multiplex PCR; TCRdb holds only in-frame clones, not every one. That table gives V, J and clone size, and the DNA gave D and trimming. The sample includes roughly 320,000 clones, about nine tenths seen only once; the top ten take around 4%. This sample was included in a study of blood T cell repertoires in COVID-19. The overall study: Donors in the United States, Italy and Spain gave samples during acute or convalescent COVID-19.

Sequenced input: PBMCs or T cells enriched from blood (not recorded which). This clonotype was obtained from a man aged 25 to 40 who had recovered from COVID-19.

The CDR3: CASSQVGGGTYSTDTQYF. The CDR3 region has the DNA TGTGCCAGCAGCCAAGTAGGGGGGGGCACGTATAGCACAGATACGCAGTATTTT. The chain carries TRBV4-2 and TRBJ2-3; weak D call: TRBD2 (7 bases). V gave up 1 base and J gave up 0 bases, with 17 bases separating them. Germline-derived CDR1 and CDR2 are LGHNA and YNFKEQ. The CDR3 totals 18 residues.